Listed here are 15 T cell receptor beta chains from one sample, sequenced in a study of OX40 agonist ivuxolimab in advanced cancers. The table came from immunoSEQ multiplex PCR; TCRdb's copy has only in-frame clones and leaves some out. The sample shows approximately 76,000 clones, 85% to 90% of them seen only once. The sequences come from CD4+ or CD8+ T cells sorted from blood, collected in a trial of the OX40 agonist ivuxolimab. The receptors were sampled from an adult with an advanced solid tumor such as melanoma, head and neck, liver or kidney cancer.

V and J are TRBV4-3 and TRBJ1-2; possible D gene TRBD1, 6 bases. With 0 bases removed from V and 7 bases from J, the gap between germline ends came to 15 bases. The germline gives CDR1 LGHNA, CDR2 YSLEER. This CDR3 is built from 15 residues. CDR3 DNA sequence: TGCGCCAGCAGCCAAGACCCAGTACAGGGATCTGGCTACACCTTC. Its protein is CASSQDPVQGSGYTF.

The rearrangement links TRBV4-1 to TRBJ2-7; TRBD2 matches at 7 bases. The germline V gene has CDR1 MGHRA and CDR2 YSYEKL. The ends lost 3 bases at V and 2 bases at J; junction bases unmatched: 10. This CDR3 spans 16 amino acids. The CDR3: CASSQPWGGRTYEQYF. For the CDR3, the DNA is TGCGCCAGCAGCCAGCCATGGGGGGGGAGGACCTACGAGCAGTACTTC.

The chain joins TRBV28 to TRBJ2-1; the D is unclear. The germline V gene encodes CDR1 MDHEN and CDR2 SYDVKM. V was clipped by 3 bases and J by 7 bases, with 13 bases between them. CDR3 length: 14 amino acids. The CDR3 nucleotides read TGTGCCAGCAGTTTCCGGCCTCGGAGTAATGAGCAGTTCTTC. Translation gives CASSFRPRSNEQFF.

CDR3: CASSSRTGLGYGYTF. The CDR3 bases are TGTGCCAGCAGTTCTAGGACAGGGCTAGGCTATGGCTACACCTTC. The genes are TRBV25-1 and TRBJ1-2; TRBD1 aligns across 8 bases. Unmatched junction bases numbered 9, after V lost 5 bases and J lost 4 bases. Germline-derived CDR1 and CDR2 are MGHDK and SYGVNS. The CDR3 is 15 residues long.

The rearrangement links TRBV15 to TRBJ2-1, with 15 positions matching TRBD2. V lost 5 bases to trimming and J lost 8 bases; unmatched junction nucleotides: 13. The CDR3 runs 18 residues. The germline gives CDR1 LNHNV, CDR2 YYDKDF (reference sequence). The CDR3 region is CATSDQISGLAGGDEQFF. In DNA form, the CDR3 reads TGTGCCACCAGCGACCAGATTTCAGGACTAGCGGGAGGGGATGAGCAGTTCTTC.

V usage is TRBV7-2 and J usage is TRBJ1-5, with D tentatively TRBD1 (6 bases). The CDR3 contains 15 residues. The V gene's germline CDR1 is SGHTA and CDR2 FQGNSA. V was pared by 4 bases and J by 4 bases, with 14 bases between. CDR3 region: CASSSGAGNNQPQHF. CDR3 nucleotides: TGTGCCAGCAGCTCGGGGGCAGGGAATAATCAGCCCCAGCATTTT. Filled out from reference TRBV7-2 and TRBJ1-5, the complete variable domain reads GAGVSQSPSNKVTEKGKDVELRCDPISGHTALYWYRQSLGQGLEFLIYFQGNSAPDKSGLPSDRFSAERTGGSVSTLTIQRTQQEDSAVYLCASSSGAGNNQPQHFGDGTRLSIL.

V is TRBV7-2 and J is TRBJ2-7; 12 nucleotides line up with TRBD1. The CDR3 is 22 amino acids. V was clipped by 0 bases and J by 4 bases; unmatched bases: 22. The V gene's germline CDR1 is SGHTA and CDR2 FQGNSA. The CDR3, as DNA: TGTGCCAGCAGCTTAGCCGGGACAGGGGGCGTCGCGGGAGGTTGGGACGAGTACGAGCAGTACTTC. It specifies CASSLAGTGGVAGGWDEYEQYF.

This chain links TRBV5-4 with TRBJ2-4, with D tentatively TRBD2 (5 bases). Germline-derived CDR1 and CDR2 are SGHNT and YYREEE (reference sequence). This CDR3 is built from 14 residues. Trimming removed 1 base from V and 8 bases from J, with 13 bases in between. In DNA form, the CDR3 reads TGTGCCAGCAGCTTGACTGGGAGAGGAGACATTCAGTACTTC. Translation: CASSLTGRGDIQYF.

The chain links TRBV11-2 to TRBJ1-5; TRBD1 aligns across 9 bases. Trimming cost V 5 bases and J 2 bases; bases outside gene matches: 4. CDR3 length equals 15 residues. Germline lookup yields CDR1 SGHAT and CDR2 FQNNGV. CDR3 bases: TGTGCCAGCAGCACAGGGGGCGCGGGCAATCAGCCCCAGCATTTT. Translation: CASSTGGAGNQPQHF.

The chain combines TRBV18 with TRBJ1-5; tentatively, D is TRBD1 (6 bases). Germline assignment: CDR1 KGHSH and CDR2 LQKENI. The CDR3 sequence is 14 residues long. Trimming stripped 7 bases from V and 3 bases from J, with 13 bases between. CDR3 bases: TGTGCCAGCTTATTTCCAGGGGACAATCAGCCCCAGCATTTT. It encodes CASLFPGDNQPQHF.

This chain links TRBV28 with TRBJ2-2, with 15 nucleotides matching TRBD2. The CDR3 extends over 18 amino acids. From germline, CDR1 is MDHEN and CDR2 SYDVKM. V was clipped by 5 bases and J by 4 bases; unmatched bases: 8. CDR3 amino acids: CASSARPGLAGGTGELFF. For the CDR3, the DNA is TGTGCCAGCAGTGCGAGGCCGGGACTAGCGGGAGGCACCGGGGAGCTGTTTTTT.

The chain couples TRBV6-5 to TRBJ1-5; D is uncertain. V was cut by 5 bases and J by 3 bases, with 8 bases left in between. The CDR3 is 13 amino acids. CDR1 and CDR2 from the germline V gene are MNHEY and SVGAGI. The CDR3 nucleotides are TGTGCCAGCAGTCCCGATCCCAATCAGCCCCAGCATTTT. This gives the protein CASSPDPNQPQHF.

This chain links TRBV5-1 with TRBJ2-7; D is unresolved. CDR3 length: 15 amino acids. V was trimmed by 0 bases and J by 2 bases, leaving 12 bases between them. The V gene's germline CDR1 is SGHRS and CDR2 YFSETQ. This CDR3 is CASSLEFVRTYEQYF. DNA of the CDR3: TGCGCCAGCAGCTTGGAATTCGTCAGAACCTACGAGCAGTACTTC.

V is TRBV15 and J is TRBJ1-5; D ambiguous. CDR1 LNHNV and CDR2 YYDKDF come from the germline V gene (reference sequence). V was cut by 1 base and J by 7 bases, with 14 bases left in between. CDR3 length: 15 amino acids. In DNA, the CDR3 is TGTGCCACCAGCAGAGGTGGGGTATCGGACCAGCCCCAGCATTTT. It specifies CATSRGGVSDQPQHF.

CDR3 in amino acids: CASSLAGRYNEQFF. CDR3 nucleotide sequence: TGTGCCAGCAGCTTGGCGGGACGCTACAATGAGCAGTTCTTC. This chain uses TRBV5-4 with TRBJ2-1; D could derive from TRBD1 or TRBD2 (5 bases each). This CDR3 is built from 14 residues. V was shortened by 0 bases and J by 3 bases, with 7 bases between the two germline ends. CDR1 SGHNT and CDR2 YYREEE come from the germline V gene (reference sequence).